One and the same sample provided the 31 T cell receptor beta chains below, sequenced in a study of blood T cell repertoires in COVID-19. Assay: immunoSEQ multiplex PCR; the TCRdb copy retains only in-frame clones and omits some. Of approximately 90,000 clones listed, roughly 86% are singletons. What was sequenced was peripheral blood. These receptors originate from a woman older than 75 with acute or convalescent COVID-19.

The chain uses TRBV7-9 and TRBJ2-5, with D uncertain. This CDR3 is built from 14 residues. Germline CDR1 is SEHNR and CDR2 is FQNEAQ (reference sequence). Deletions cut 1 base from V and 5 bases from J, with 11 bases between. The CDR3 DNA is TGTGCCAGCAGCTTAGATCCGGTGATGGAGACCCAGTACTTC. Residues: CASSLDPVMETQYF.

This clone was found once. One junction end does not reproduce the germline sequence, and a read error may be involved. The rearrangement links TRBV29-1 to TRBJ1-2, with TRBD1 matching 10 bases. Germline assignment: CDR1 SQVTM and CDR2 ANQGSEA. This CDR3 region has 16 residues. This CDR3 is CSVEVRDRGLNYGYTF. The CDR3, as DNA: TGCAGCGTAGAAGTGCGGGACAGGGGACTTAACTATGGCTACACCTTC.

V and J are TRBV19 and TRBJ1-2; D is possibly TRBD1 (6 bases). The CDR3 is made up of 14 amino acids. Trimming took off 8 bases at V and 4 bases at J, with 17 bases between the two ends. Germline V gene lookup returns CDR1 LNHDA and CDR2 SQIVND (reference sequence). For the CDR3, the DNA is TGTGCCAGTTCCACCTCAGGGGTGAGCTATGGCTACACCTTC. This translates into CASSTSGVSYGYTF. Complete variable domain (other parts from reference TRBV19 and TRBJ1-2): DGGITQSPKYLFRKEGQNVTLSCEQNLNHDAMYWYRQDPGQGLRLIYYSQIVNDFQKGDIAEGYSVSREKKESFPLTVTSAQKNPTAFYLCASSTSGVSYGYTFGSGTRLTVV.

This clone was observed once. The chain joins TRBV5-1 to TRBJ1-2, with a tentative D call TRBD1 (6 bases). The CDR3 has 16 amino acids. In germline, CDR1 is SGHRS, CDR2 YFSETQ. Between the trimmed V and J ends, which lost 4 bases and 10 bases, there was a span of 26 bases. The CDR3 protein is CASSRGDVQGIRFYTF. As DNA, the CDR3 is TGCGCCAGCAGCCGGGGAGACGTCCAGGGGATTCGTTTCTACACCTTC.

CDR3 sequence (DNA): TGTGCCAGTAAATTCTCTTTCGGACAGGGGAACACTGAAGCTTTCTTT. Translating it yields CASKFSFGQGNTEAFF. The chain recombines TRBV19 with TRBJ1-1, with 8 bases matching TRBD1. Germline loops: CDR1 LNHDA, CDR2 SQIVND (reference sequence). Trimming at V came to 7 bases and at J to 1 base, leaving 11 bases not matched to a gene. The CDR3 runs 16 residues.

The DNA of the CDR3 is TGTGCCAGCAGTGCTCGGCGGGATAACTATGGCTACACCTTC. Its protein product is CASSARRDNYGYTF. V is TRBV2 and J is TRBJ1-2; D unclear. The CDR3 runs to 14 residues. Deletions cut 4 bases from V and 1 base from J, with 10 bases between. Germline V gives CDR1 SNHLY, CDR2 FYNNEI. The entire variable domain, with the rest obtained from reference TRBV2 and TRBJ1-2, is as follows: EPEVTQTPSHQVTQMGQEVILRCVPISNHLYFYWYRQILGQKVEFLVSFYNNEISEKSEIFDDQFSVERPDGSNFTLKIRSTKLEDSAMYFCASSARRDNYGYTFGSGTRLTVV.

The CDR3 protein is CASSDGAGGNTDTQYF. The CDR3 bases are TGTGCCAGCAGTGACGGAGCGGGAGGGAACACAGATACGCAGTATTTT. This chain uses TRBV25-1 with TRBJ2-3; 10 nucleotides agree with TRBD2. Trimming cost V 3 bases and J 2 bases; bases outside gene matches: 5. Germline CDR1 and CDR2: MGHDK and SYGVNS. The CDR3 has 16 residues.

The chain joins TRBV7-8 to TRBJ2-2, with 11 positions matching TRBD2. CDR1 SGHVS and CDR2 FQNEAQ come from the germline V gene. V lost 4 bases, J lost 6 bases, and 1 base stayed unmatched. The CDR3 spans 14 residues. The CDR3: CASSSLAGAGELFF. The CDR3, as DNA: TGTGCCAGCAGCTCACTAGCGGGGGCCGGGGAGCTGTTTTTT.

This clone appeared a few times. The V gene is TRBV2, the J gene TRBJ2-1; 10 nucleotides line up with TRBD2. Trimming at V came to 5 bases and at J to 9 bases, leaving 10 bases not matched to a gene. CDR1 is SNHLY and CDR2 is FYNNEI in the germline V gene. The CDR3 spans 15 residues. The CDR3 DNA follows: TGTGCCAGCAGTACCGGAGCGGGAGGGCCAAGTGAGCAGTTCTTC. Its protein product is CASSTGAGGPSEQFF.

V usage is TRBV12-5 and J usage is TRBJ1-1; possibly TRBD1 for D (5 bases). Trimming pared 1 base from V and 8 bases from J, leaving 14 bases between. CDR3 length: 14 residues. Germline lookup yields CDR1 LGHNT and CDR2 FRNRAP. The CDR3: CASGLETGRREAFF. The DNA for the CDR3 is TGTGCTAGTGGTTTGGAAACAGGCCGTCGGGAAGCTTTCTTT.

The chain uses TRBV3-1 (or the pseudogene TRBV3-2) and TRBJ2-1, with 7 bases identical to TRBD2. The germline V gene has CDR1 LGHDT and CDR2 YNNKEL (reference sequence). CDR3 length: 18 amino acids. With V trimmed by 0 bases and J by 0 bases, 8 bases remained unmatched. The CDR3 DNA reads as TGTGCCAGCAGCCAAGAGGGCGCAGCGGGGTCCTCCTACAATGAGCAGTTCTTC. Residues: CASSQEGAAGSSYNEQFF.

This rearrangement joins TRBV7-9 to TRBJ2-1; D may be TRBD1 (6 bases). Germline V gene lookup returns CDR1 SEHNR and CDR2 FQNEAQ (reference sequence). The CDR3 runs 18 residues. V was cut by 5 bases and J by 0 bases, with 20 bases left in between. CDR3 nucleotide sequence: TGTGCCAGCAGCCCCGACACAGGGCACTTGACCTCCTACAATGAGCAGTTCTTC. Translating it yields CASSPDTGHLTSYNEQFF.

This CDR3 reads CAIRGPGQGENTIYF. The CDR3 DNA follows: TGTGCCATCAGGGGTCCGGGACAGGGTGAAAACACCATATATTTT. The chain combines TRBV10-3 with TRBJ1-3; 9 nucleotides match TRBD1. Germline CDR1 is ENHRY and CDR2 is SYGVKD. The CDR3 length is 15 residues. Germline trimming cut 6 bases from V and 6 bases from J; bases unmatched to any gene: 9.

This rearrangement joins TRBV10-2 to TRBJ2-1, with TRBD2 identical over 9 bases. This CDR3 has 14 residues. Germline CDR1 is WSHSY and CDR2 is SAAADI. V dropped 2 bases and J dropped 9; count of bases not matched to a gene: 5. In DNA form, the CDR3 reads TGCGCCAGCAGTGAGCTAGCGGGACGGGCTGAGCAGTTCTTC. It yields the protein CASSELAGRAEQFF.

The chain is built from TRBV7-2 and TRBJ2-3; D not resolved. There are 15 residues in the CDR3. The germline gives CDR1 SGHTA, CDR2 FQGNSA. The V end was cut by 2 bases, the J end by 2 bases, with 11 bases between. CDR3 in DNA: TGTGCCAGCAGCTTAAACCCGACTCCCACAGATACGCAGTATTTT. As protein: CASSLNPTPTDTQYF.

The chain links TRBV18 to TRBJ1-3, with 8 positions matching TRBD1. The J segment lost 6 bases and the V segment lost 6 bases, leaving 7 bases of the junction unmatched. The V gene's germline CDR1 is KGHSH and CDR2 LQKENI. The CDR3 extends over 14 amino acids. In DNA form, the CDR3 reads TGTGCCAGCTCGTCGACAGGGGCGGAAAACACCATATATTTT. This encodes CASSSTGAENTIYF.

Here the CDR3 reads CASSESPTGIYGYTF. The CDR3 nucleotides read TGTGCCAGCAGTGAATCACCGACAGGGATCTATGGCTACACCTTC. The rearrangement joins TRBV6-1 to TRBJ1-2, with 7 bases fitting TRBD1. Germline V CDR1 and CDR2: MNHNS, SASEGT. V lost 2 bases to trimming and J lost 4 bases; unmatched junction nucleotides: 7. The CDR3 loop spans 15 amino acids.

A remark on this clone: This likely comes from a read error, as the CDR3 has no conserved phenylalanine or tryptophan at its end. Because the CDR3's place on the DNA is in doubt, the DNA is left out and the CDR3 is given as listed by TCRdb. V and J are TRBV3-1 (or the pseudogene TRBV3-2) and TRBJ2-7; the table's D call, TRBD1, was not checked against the DNA. A total of 12 residues make up the CDR3, ends included. Germline V gives CDR1 LGHDT, CDR2 YNNKEL (reference sequence). The CDR3 sequence is CASSRGPETPVL.

This sequence joins TRBV13 and TRBJ2-5; 9 positions match TRBD1. Germline assignment: CDR1 PRHDT and CDR2 FYEKMQ (reference sequence). Germline trimming cut 5 bases from V and 1 base from J; bases unmatched to any gene: 17. CDR3 length equals 19 residues. The CDR3 sequence is CASSRCGQGPGGCQETQYF. CDR3 nucleotides: TGTGCCAGCAGCCGTTGCGGACAGGGGCCCGGAGGATGCCAAGAGACCCAGTACTTC.

This chain joins TRBV19 and TRBJ1-1; possibly TRBD1 for D (5 bases). The CDR3 is 13 residues long. The V end was cut by 3 bases, the J end by 5 bases, with 10 bases between. CDR1 is LNHDA and CDR2 is SQIVND in the germline V gene (reference sequence). DNA of the CDR3: TGTGCCAGTAGTATGGCGGGGGTTACTGAAGCTTTCTTT. This sequence encodes CASSMAGVTEAFF.

This rearrangement joins TRBV6-5 to TRBJ2-3; D not certain. The V gene's germline CDR1 is MNHEY and CDR2 SVGAGI. Trimming cost V 6 bases and J 2 bases, with 9 bases left between them. The CDR3 totals 13 residues. CDR3: CASRQHSTDTQYF. In DNA, the CDR3 is TGTGCCAGCAGACAGCACTCCACAGATACGCAGTATTTT.

This clone was seen just once. V and J are TRBV5-1 and TRBJ2-2, with D possibly being TRBD2 (5 bases). This CDR3 comprises 15 residues. Germline loops: CDR1 SGHRS, CDR2 YFSETQ. V was pared by 5 bases and J by 0 bases, with 11 bases between. Here the CDR3 DNA reads TGCGCCAGCAGGACTACACTTGCGAACACCGGGGAGCTGTTTTTT. This sequence encodes CASRTTLANTGELFF.

The chain carries TRBV15 and TRBJ2-2, with unresolved D. CDR1 is LNHNV, CDR2 YYDKDF, per germline (reference sequence). This CDR3 contains 14 residues. V lost 0 bases to trimming and J lost 6 bases, with 8 bases between them. This CDR3 reads CATSRDRVSGELFF. The CDR3 DNA is TGTGCCACCAGCAGAGATCGGGTGTCCGGGGAGCTGTTTTTT.

This chain links TRBV19 with TRBJ1-5; no reliable D call. The CDR3 has 18 residues. In germline, CDR1 is LNHDA, CDR2 SQIVND (reference sequence). V dropped 6 bases and J dropped 0 bases, with 21 bases sitting between them. The CDR3 is CASSTPTGSIFSNQPQHF. The CDR3, as DNA: TGTGCCAGTAGCACGCCGACTGGGTCCATCTTTAGCAATCAGCCCCAGCATTTT. The whole variable domain, remainder taken from reference TRBV19 and TRBJ1-5, is DGGITQSPKYLFRKEGQNVTLSCEQNLNHDAMYWYRQDPGQGLRLIYYSQIVNDFQKGDIAEGYSVSREKKESFPLTVTSAQKNPTAFYLCASSTPTGSIFSNQPQHFGDGTRLSIL.

This sequence joins TRBV13 and TRBJ1-1, with D perhaps TRBD1 (6 bases). The V end was cut by 5 bases, the J end by 3 bases, with 13 bases between. The CDR3 covers 14 residues. CDR1 and CDR2 (germline): PRHDT, FYEKMQ (reference sequence). CDR3 sequence reads: CASSHGGGDTEAFF. CDR3 nucleotides: TGTGCCAGCAGCCACGGAGGGGGGGACACTGAAGCTTTCTTT. Based on the CDR3 plus reference TRBV13 and TRBJ1-1, the full variable domain is AAGVIQSPRHLIKEKRETATLKCYPIPRHDTVYWYQQGPGQDPQFLISFYEKMQSDKGSIPDRFSAQQFSDYHSELNMSSLELGDSALYFCASSHGGGDTEAFFGQGTRLTVV.

The chain joins TRBV2 to TRBJ1-1, with no clear D. The CDR3 spans 14 residues. Between the trimmed V and J ends, which lost 5 bases and 0 bases, there was a span of 10 bases. Looked up from germline, CDR1 is SNHLY and CDR2 is FYNNEI. The CDR3 here is CASSLANMNTEAFF. In nucleotides, the CDR3 is TGTGCCAGCAGTTTAGCAAACATGAACACTGAAGCTTTCTTT.

The rearrangement links TRBV12-3 or TRBV12-4 to TRBJ1-1; unclear D gene. The CDR3 runs to 12 residues. V lost 1 base to trimming and J lost 8 bases, with 8 bases between them. This chain's CDR3 is CASSLGSVEAFF. In nucleotides, the CDR3 is TGTGCCAGCAGTTTAGGGAGCGTGGAAGCTTTCTTT.

This rearrangement joins TRBV6-1 to TRBJ2-3; TRBD2 matches at 10 bases. Looked up from germline, CDR1 is MNHNS and CDR2 is SASEGT. V was clipped by 1 base and J by 5 bases; unmatched bases: 9. This CDR3 contains 17 residues. The CDR3 nucleotides are TGTGCCAGCAGTGAAGTGCTGGGAGCGGGGGGGCGAGATACGCAGTATTTT. Amino acid sequence: CASSEVLGAGGRDTQYF.

This chain joins TRBV2 and TRBJ1-2; no clear D. This CDR3 contains 14 residues. V gave up 5 bases and J gave up 1 base, with 11 bases separating them. CDR1 SNHLY and CDR2 FYNNEI come from the germline V gene. The CDR3 sequence: CASSPELVNYGYTF. As DNA, the CDR3 is TGTGCCAGCAGTCCCGAACTTGTTAACTATGGCTACACCTTC.

V is TRBV5-4 and J is TRBJ1-2, with 7 bases identical to TRBD1. CDR3 length: 15 residues. Trimming took 3 bases from V and 3 from J; bases not matched to a gene: 8. The V gene's germline CDR1 is SGHNT and CDR2 YYREEE (reference sequence). The CDR3 is CASSYIDRADYGYTF. DNA of the CDR3: TGTGCCAGCAGCTATATAGACAGGGCTGACTATGGCTACACCTTC.

CDR3 nucleotides: TGTGCCAGCACCGATCCTTTAGAGAGTTCCTACGAGCAGTACTTC. Protein product: CASTDPLESSYEQYF. The chain couples TRBV6-6 to TRBJ2-7; D remains ambiguous. This CDR3 has 15 residues. V was shortened by 7 bases and J by 1 base, with 17 bases between the two germline ends. Germline-derived CDR1 and CDR2 are MNHNY and SVGAGI (reference sequence).